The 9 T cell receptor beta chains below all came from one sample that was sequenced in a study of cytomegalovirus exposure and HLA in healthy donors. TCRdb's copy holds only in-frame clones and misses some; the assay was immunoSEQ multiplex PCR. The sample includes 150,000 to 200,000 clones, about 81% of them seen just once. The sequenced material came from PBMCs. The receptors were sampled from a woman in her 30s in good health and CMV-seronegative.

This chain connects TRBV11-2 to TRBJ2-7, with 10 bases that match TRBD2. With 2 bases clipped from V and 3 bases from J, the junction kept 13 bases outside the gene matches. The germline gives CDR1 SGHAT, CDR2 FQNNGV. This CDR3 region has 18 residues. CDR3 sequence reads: CASSLSTSGLARVYEQYF. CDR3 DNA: TGTGCCAGCAGCTTATCAACCTCGGGACTAGCGAGAGTCTACGAGCAGTACTTC.

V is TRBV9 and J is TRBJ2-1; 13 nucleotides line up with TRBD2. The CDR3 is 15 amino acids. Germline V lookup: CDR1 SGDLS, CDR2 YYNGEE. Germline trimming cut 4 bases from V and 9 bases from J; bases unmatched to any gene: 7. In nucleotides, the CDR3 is TGTGCCAGCAGCCAAAGGACTAGCGGGAGTCTTGAGCAGTTCTTC. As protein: CASSQRTSGSLEQFF.

The CDR3 DNA reads TGTGCCAGCAGCGTAGGACTGCTCCGGGGAGAGCAGTACTTC. The encoded protein is CASSVGLLRGEQYF. The chain couples TRBV9 to TRBJ2-7; D possibly corresponds to TRBD2 (5 bases). Trimming cost V 0 bases and J 7 bases, with 14 bases left between them. This CDR3 spans 14 amino acids. CDR1 and CDR2 from the germline V gene are SGDLS and YYNGEE.

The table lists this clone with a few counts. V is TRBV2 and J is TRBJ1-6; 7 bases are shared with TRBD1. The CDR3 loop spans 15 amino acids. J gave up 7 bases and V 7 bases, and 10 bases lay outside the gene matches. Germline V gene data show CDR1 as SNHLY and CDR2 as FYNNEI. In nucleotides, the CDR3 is TGTGCCAGCATCACGGGCCTCAGGGGGAATTCACCCCTCCACTTT. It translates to CASITGLRGNSPLHF.

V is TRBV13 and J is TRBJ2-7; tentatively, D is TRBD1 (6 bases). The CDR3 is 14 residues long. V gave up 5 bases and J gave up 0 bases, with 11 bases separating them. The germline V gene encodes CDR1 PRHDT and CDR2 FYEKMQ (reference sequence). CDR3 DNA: TGTGCCAGCAGCGGCGACAGGAGCTCCTACGAGCAGTACTTC. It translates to CASSGDRSSYEQYF.

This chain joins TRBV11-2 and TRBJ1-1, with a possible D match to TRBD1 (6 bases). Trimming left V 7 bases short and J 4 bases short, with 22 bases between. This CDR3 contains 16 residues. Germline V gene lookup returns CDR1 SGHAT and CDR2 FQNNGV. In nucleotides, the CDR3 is TGTGCCAGCACTGGACCCCAAAACAGGGTTAGCACTGAAGCTTTCTTT. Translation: CASTGPQNRVSTEAFF.

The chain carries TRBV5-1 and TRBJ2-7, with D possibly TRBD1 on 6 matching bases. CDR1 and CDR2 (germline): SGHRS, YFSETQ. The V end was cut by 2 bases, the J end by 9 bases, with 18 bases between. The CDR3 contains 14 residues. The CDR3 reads CASSLRQAPVRQYF. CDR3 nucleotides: TGCGCCAGCAGCTTACGACAGGCACCTGTGCGGCAGTACTTC.

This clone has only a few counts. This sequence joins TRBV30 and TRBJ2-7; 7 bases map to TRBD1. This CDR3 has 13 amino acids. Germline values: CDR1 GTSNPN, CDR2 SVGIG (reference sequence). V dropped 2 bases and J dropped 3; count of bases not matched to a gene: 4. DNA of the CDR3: TGTGCCTGGAGTCTCGCAGGGGGCTACGAGCAGTACTTC. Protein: CAWSLAGGYEQYF.

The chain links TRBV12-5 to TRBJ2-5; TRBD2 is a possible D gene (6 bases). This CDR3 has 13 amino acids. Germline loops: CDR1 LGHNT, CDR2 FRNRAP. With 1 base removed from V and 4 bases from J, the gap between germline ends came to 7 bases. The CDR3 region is CASGLGLVETQYF. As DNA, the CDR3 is TGTGCTAGTGGTTTGGGACTAGTAGAGACCCAGTACTTC.